The 9 T cell receptor beta chains presented below share a single source sample, sequenced in a study of PD-1 blockade in mismatch repair-deficient tumors. The method was immunoSEQ multiplex PCR; TCRdb's version includes in-frame clones alone and lacks a portion of them. The table includes over 60,000 clones, 88% detected once. Sequences were derived from peripheral blood, sampled 52 weeks after starting pembrolizumab. The receptors were gathered from an adult with mismatch repair-deficient cancer.

The chain couples TRBV10-2 to TRBJ2-7; no reliable D call. V was trimmed by 5 bases and J by 3 bases, leaving 14 bases between them. Germline-derived CDR1 and CDR2 are WSHSY and SAAADI. The CDR3 has 14 amino acids. In nucleotides, the CDR3 is TGCGCCAGCAGTTATCGCTCATCTAGCTACGAGCAGTACTTC. It specifies CASSYRSSSYEQYF.

V usage is TRBV6-5 and J usage is TRBJ2-7; a weak D match, TRBD2 (5 bases). Trimming removed 6 bases at V and 1 base at J, with 16 bases between. The CDR3 runs 15 residues. CDR1 is MNHEY, CDR2 SVGAGI, per germline. In DNA form, the CDR3 reads TGTGCCAGCAGCCGCTGGGAGAGCGGATCCTACGAGCAGTACTTC. Protein product: CASSRWESGSYEQYF.

The chain uses TRBV7-2 and TRBJ2-7; TRBD2 aligns across 13 bases. The germline CDR1 and CDR2 sequences are SGHTA and FQGNSA. V was pared by 5 bases and J by 1 base, with 5 bases of the junction left unmatched. The CDR3 runs 16 residues. The CDR3 loop is CASSPGTSGKSYEQYF. CDR3 coding DNA: TGTGCCAGCAGCCCAGGGACTAGCGGGAAGTCCTACGAGCAGTACTTC.

This clone was found once. V is TRBV2 and J is TRBJ2-7; D uncertain. CDR1 and CDR2 (germline): SNHLY, FYNNEI. V was trimmed by 4 bases and J by 3 bases, leaving 7 bases between them. This CDR3 region has 12 residues. The CDR3 region is CASSGENYEQYF. The CDR3 DNA sequence: TGTGCCAGCAGTGGTGAAAACTACGAGCAGTACTTC.

The chain links TRBV6-1 to TRBJ2-1, with D uncertain. The CDR3 consists of 11 residues. V lost 3 bases and J 8 bases, leaving 5 bases between the germline ends. CDR1 is MNHNS, CDR2 SASEGT, per germline. CDR3 sequence reads: CASSDGYEQFF. The DNA of the CDR3 is TGTGCCAGCAGTGACGGCTATGAGCAGTTCTTC.

The rearrangement uses TRBV28 and TRBJ2-1; 9 nucleotides align to TRBD2. V was pared by 8 bases and J by 4 bases, with 12 bases of the junction left unmatched. CDR1 is MDHEN and CDR2 is SYDVKM in the germline V gene. This CDR3 region has 16 residues. This chain's CDR3 is CASCSNGLALYNEQFF. The CDR3 DNA is TGTGCCAGCTGCTCCAACGGACTAGCGTTATACAATGAGCAGTTCTTC.

The rearrangement uses TRBV30 and TRBJ2-3; D is undetermined. This CDR3 spans 10 amino acids. Looked up from germline, CDR1 is GTSNPN and CDR2 is SVGIG (reference sequence). CDR3 DNA sequence: TGTGCTCTTTGGGCAGATACGCAGTATTTT. Encoded protein: CALWADTQYF.

J is TRBJ2-5 and V is TRBV5-6, with TRBD2 matching over 11 bases. The CDR3 consists of 16 residues. The germline V gene encodes CDR1 SGHDT and CDR2 YYEEEE. The J segment lost 1 base and the V segment lost 0 bases, leaving 2 bases of the junction unmatched. CDR3 residues: CASSLGLAGLQETQYF. The CDR3 region has the DNA TGTGCCAGCAGCTTGGGACTAGCGGGACTCCAAGAGACCCAGTACTTC.

The CDR3 DNA reads TGTGCCAGCAGCTTTTGGACCCAGGACAATGAGCAGTTCTTC. This gives the protein CASSFWTQDNEQFF. V and J are TRBV7-9 and TRBJ2-1; D is unclear. This CDR3 comprises 14 residues. The V end lost 3 bases, the J end lost 5 bases, and 11 bases lay between the germline ends. Per the germline V gene, CDR1 is SEHNR and CDR2 is FQNEAQ (reference sequence).